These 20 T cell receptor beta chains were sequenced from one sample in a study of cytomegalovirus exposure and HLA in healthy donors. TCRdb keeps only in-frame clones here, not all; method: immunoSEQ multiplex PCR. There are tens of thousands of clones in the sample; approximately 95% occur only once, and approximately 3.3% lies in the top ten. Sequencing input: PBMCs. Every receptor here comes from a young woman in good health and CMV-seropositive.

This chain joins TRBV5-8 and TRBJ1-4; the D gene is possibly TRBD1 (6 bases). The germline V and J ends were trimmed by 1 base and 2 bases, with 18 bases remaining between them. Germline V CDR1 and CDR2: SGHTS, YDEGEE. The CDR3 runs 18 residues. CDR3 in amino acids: CASSLIPSGGYTNEKLFF. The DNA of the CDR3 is TGTGCCAGCAGCTTGATTCCCTCTGGGGGCTACACTAATGAAAAACTGTTTTTT.

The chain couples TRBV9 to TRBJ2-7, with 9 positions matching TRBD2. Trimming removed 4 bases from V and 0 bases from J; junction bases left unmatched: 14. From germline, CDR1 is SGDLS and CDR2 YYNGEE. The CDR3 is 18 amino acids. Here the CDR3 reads CASSPPGVAGAHSYEQYF. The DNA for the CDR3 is TGTGCCAGCAGCCCCCCCGGAGTAGCGGGGGCCCACTCCTACGAGCAGTACTTC.

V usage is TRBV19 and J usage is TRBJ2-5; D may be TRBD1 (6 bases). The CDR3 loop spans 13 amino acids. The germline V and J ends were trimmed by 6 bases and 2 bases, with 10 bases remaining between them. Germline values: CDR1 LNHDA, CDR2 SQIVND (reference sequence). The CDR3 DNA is TGTGCCAGTAGCAACCAGGGGCAAGAGACCCAGTACTTC. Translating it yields CASSNQGQETQYF. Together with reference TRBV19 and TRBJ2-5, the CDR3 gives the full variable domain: DGGITQSPKYLFRKEGQNVTLSCEQNLNHDAMYWYRQDPGQGLRLIYYSQIVNDFQKGDIAEGYSVSREKKESFPLTVTSAQKNPTAFYLCASSNQGQETQYFGPGTRLLVL.

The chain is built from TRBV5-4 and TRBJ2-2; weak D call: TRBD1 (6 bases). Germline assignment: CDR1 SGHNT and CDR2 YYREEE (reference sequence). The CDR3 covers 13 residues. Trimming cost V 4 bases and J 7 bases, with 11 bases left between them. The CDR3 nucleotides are TGTGCCAGCAGCCCCAGGGGTAGCGGGGAGCTGTTTTTT. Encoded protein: CASSPRGSGELFF.

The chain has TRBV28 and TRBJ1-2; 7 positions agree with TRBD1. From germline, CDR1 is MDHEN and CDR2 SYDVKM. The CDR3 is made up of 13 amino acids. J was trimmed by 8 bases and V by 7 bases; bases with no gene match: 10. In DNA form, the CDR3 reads TGTGCCAGCACTACACAGGGGATGGCGGGCTACACCTTC. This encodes CASTTQGMAGYTF.

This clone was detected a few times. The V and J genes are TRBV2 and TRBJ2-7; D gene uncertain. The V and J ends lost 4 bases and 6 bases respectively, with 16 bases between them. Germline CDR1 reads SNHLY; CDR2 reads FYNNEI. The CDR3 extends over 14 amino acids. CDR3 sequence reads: CASSVHPVGPEQYF. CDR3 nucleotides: TGTGCCAGCAGTGTACATCCCGTTGGGCCCGAGCAGTACTTC. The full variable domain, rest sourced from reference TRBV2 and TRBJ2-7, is EPEVTQTPSHQVTQMGQEVILRCVPISNHLYFYWYRQILGQKVEFLVSFYNNEISEKSEIFDDQFSVERPDGSNFTLKIRSTKLEDSAMYFCASSVHPVGPEQYFGPGTRLTVT.

The CDR3 protein is CASSQGAILGGETQYF. CDR3 nucleotide sequence: TGCGCCAGCAGCCAAGGGGCAATTCTGGGAGGGGAGACCCAGTACTTC. The chain has TRBV4-3 and TRBJ2-5, with 7 bases identical to TRBD2. This CDR3 contains 16 residues. The trim removed 1 base at V and 5 bases at J, leaving 10 bases unmatched. Germline V gene sequence: CDR1 LGHNA, CDR2 YSLEER.

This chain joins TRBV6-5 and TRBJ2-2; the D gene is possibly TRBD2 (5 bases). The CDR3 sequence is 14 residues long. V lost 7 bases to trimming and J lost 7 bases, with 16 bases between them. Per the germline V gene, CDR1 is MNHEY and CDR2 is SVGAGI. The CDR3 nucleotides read TGTGCCAGCAACGACGGACCCGCGGGCGGGGAGCTGTTTTTT. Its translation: CASNDGPAGGELFF.

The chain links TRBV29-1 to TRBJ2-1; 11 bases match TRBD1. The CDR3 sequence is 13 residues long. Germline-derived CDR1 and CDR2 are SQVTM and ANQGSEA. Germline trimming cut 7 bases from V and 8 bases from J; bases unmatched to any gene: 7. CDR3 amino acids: CSGGQGEMDEQFF. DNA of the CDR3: TGCAGCGGGGGACAGGGGGAAATGGATGAGCAGTTCTTC.

The CDR3 DNA is TGCGCCAGCAGGGAAATACAACCACTGACAGGTCCGCCTTTCGAGCAGTACTTC. It is translated as CASREIQPLTGPPFEQYF. The V and J genes are TRBV10-1 and TRBJ2-7, with D perhaps matching TRBD1 (6 bases). The CDR3 runs 18 residues. The V end was cut by 6 bases, the J end by 6 bases, with 30 bases between. Germline values: CDR1 WNHNN, CDR2 SYGVQD (reference sequence).

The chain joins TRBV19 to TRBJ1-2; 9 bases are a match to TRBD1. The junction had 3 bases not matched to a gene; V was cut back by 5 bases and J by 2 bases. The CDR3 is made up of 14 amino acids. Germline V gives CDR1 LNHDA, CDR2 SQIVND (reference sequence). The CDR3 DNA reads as TGTGCCAGTAGTTTAGGACAGGGGAACTATGGCTACACCTTC. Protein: CASSLGQGNYGYTF.

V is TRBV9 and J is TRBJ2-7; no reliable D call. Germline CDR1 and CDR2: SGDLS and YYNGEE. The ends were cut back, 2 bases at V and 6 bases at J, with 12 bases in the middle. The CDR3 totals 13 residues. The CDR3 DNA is TGTGCCAGCAGCGTCGTGGATACGGGCGAGCAGTACTTC. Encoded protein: CASSVVDTGEQYF.

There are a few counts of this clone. The CDR3 loop reads CASSLSSPYNSPLHF. The CDR3 DNA reads TGTGCCAGCAGTTTATCCTCCCCCTATAATTCACCCCTCCACTTT. The V and J genes are TRBV28 and TRBJ1-6; D is unresolved. V shed 1 base and J shed 2 bases, with 6 bases lying between them. The CDR3 totals 15 residues. Germline values: CDR1 MDHEN, CDR2 SYDVKM.

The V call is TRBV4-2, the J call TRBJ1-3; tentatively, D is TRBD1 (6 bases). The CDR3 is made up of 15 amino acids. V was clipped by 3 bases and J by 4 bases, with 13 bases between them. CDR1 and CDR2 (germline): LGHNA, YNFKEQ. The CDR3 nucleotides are TGTGCCAGCAGCCAGCAGGGGTCTAAAGGAAACACCATATATTTT. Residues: CASSQQGSKGNTIYF.

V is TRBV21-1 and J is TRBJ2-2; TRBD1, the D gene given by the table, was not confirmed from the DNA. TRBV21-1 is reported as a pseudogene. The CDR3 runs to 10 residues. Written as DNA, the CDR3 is TGCGTACAGGGGAGCGGGGAGCTGTTTTTT. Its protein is CVQGSGELFF.

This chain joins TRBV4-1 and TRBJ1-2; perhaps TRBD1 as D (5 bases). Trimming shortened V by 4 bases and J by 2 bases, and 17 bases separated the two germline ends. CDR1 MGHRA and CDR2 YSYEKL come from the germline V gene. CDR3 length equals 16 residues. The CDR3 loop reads CASSPLGGEENYGYTF. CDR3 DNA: TGCGCCAGCAGCCCACTGGGAGGGGAGGAGAACTATGGCTACACCTTC.

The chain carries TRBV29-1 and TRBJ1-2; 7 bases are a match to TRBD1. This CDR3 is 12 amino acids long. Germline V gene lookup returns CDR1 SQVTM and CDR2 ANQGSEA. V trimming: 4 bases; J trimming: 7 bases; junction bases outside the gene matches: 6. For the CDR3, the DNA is TGCAGCGTTGGGGCAGGGGGAAGTGGCTACACCTTC. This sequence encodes CSVGAGGSGYTF. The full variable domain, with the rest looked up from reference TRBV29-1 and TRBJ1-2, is SAVISQKPSRDICQRGTSLTIQCQVDSQVTMMFWYRQQPGQSLTLIATANQGSEATYESGFVIDKFPISRPNLTFSTLTVSNMSPEDSSIYLCSVGAGGSGYTFGSGTRLTVV.

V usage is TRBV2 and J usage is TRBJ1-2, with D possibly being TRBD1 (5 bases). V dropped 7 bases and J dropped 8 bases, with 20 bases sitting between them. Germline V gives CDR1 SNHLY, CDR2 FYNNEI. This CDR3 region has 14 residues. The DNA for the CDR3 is TGTGCCAGCACGTGGGGCCGCCACTCCAGAGGCTACACCTTC. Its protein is CASTWGRHSRGYTF.

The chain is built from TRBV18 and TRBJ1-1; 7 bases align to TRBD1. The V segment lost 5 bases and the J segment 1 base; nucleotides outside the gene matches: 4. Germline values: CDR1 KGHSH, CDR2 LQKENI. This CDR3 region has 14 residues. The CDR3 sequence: CASSARTGNTEAFF. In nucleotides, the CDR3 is TGTGCCAGCTCAGCACGGACAGGGAACACTGAAGCTTTCTTT.

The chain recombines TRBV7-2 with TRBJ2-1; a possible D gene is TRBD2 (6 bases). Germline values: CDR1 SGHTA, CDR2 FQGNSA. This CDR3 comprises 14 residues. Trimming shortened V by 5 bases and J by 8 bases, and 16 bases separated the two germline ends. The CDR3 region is CASSALTRYDEQFF. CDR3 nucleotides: TGTGCCAGCAGCGCTCTGACTAGATACGATGAGCAGTTCTTC.